These 16 T cell receptor beta chains originate from one sample sequenced in a study of T cell repertoires in cytomegalovirus infection. These receptors have no identified antigens. TCRdb re-called the reads through MiXCR, storing one row per CDR3 protein. The profile covers 650,000 to 900,000 distinct CDR3 sequences, with 32% appearing a single time and around 12% taken by the ten largest. Sequencing used cultured CD8+ T cells from PBMCs, obtained from culture after CMV antigen stimulation. These receptor sequences come from a human donor in good health (CMV status not recorded). Some clones in this sample may be carry-over from other donors' samples.

In its sample, this clonotype was seen many times. The chain is built from TRBV7-8 and TRBJ1-3, with D tentatively TRBD1 (5 bases). Between the trimmed V and J ends, which lost 4 bases and 0 bases, there was a span of 13 bases. This CDR3 has 16 residues. Germline CDR1 and CDR2: SGHVS and FQNEAQ. CDR3 amino acids: CASSSSGGFSGNTIYF. As DNA, the CDR3 is TGTGCCAGCAGCTCTAGCGGGGGATTCTCTGGAAACACCATATATTTT.

This clonotype showed up just a few times. The chain couples TRBV27 to TRBJ1-3; a weak D match, TRBD1 (5 bases). CDR3 length: 14 amino acids. The germline V and J ends were trimmed by 4 bases and 2 bases, with 9 bases remaining between them. CDR1 and CDR2 from the germline V gene are MNHEY and SMNVEV (reference sequence). This CDR3 reads CASSSARAGNTIYF. DNA of the CDR3: TGTGCCAGCAGTTCCGCCAGGGCTGGAAACACCATATATTTT.

The J gene is TRBJ2-3, the V gene TRBV12-3 or TRBV12-4, with D possibly matching TRBD1 (6 bases). The CDR3 covers 15 residues. Trimming cost V 7 bases and J 0 bases, with 14 bases left between them. The CDR3 sequence: CASIGDTTSTDTQYF. CDR3 DNA sequence: TGTGCCAGCATCGGGGACACGACTAGCACAGATACGCAGTATTTT.

This clonotype was seen more than once but under ten times. V gene TRBV7-9 combines with J gene TRBJ1-1, with D tentatively TRBD1 (6 bases). Germline V gene sequence: CDR1 SEHNR, CDR2 FQNEAQ (reference sequence). This CDR3 spans 16 amino acids. V was clipped by 4 bases and J by 1 base, with 16 bases between them. CDR3 amino acids: CASSYPRSTGNTEAFF. The CDR3 region has the DNA TGTGCCAGCAGCTACCCCCGATCGACAGGGAACACTGAAGCTTTCTTT. Full variable domain (rest looked up from reference TRBV7-9 and TRBJ1-1): DTGVSQNPRHKITKRGQNVTFRCDPISEHNRLYWYRQTLGQGPEFLTYFQNEAQLEKSRLLSDRFSAERPKGSFSTLEIQRTEQGDSAMYLCASSYPRSTGNTEAFFGQGTRLTVV.

V usage is TRBV7-9 and J usage is TRBJ1-2; possible D gene TRBD1, 5 bases. There are 16 residues in the CDR3. Trimming stripped 1 base from V and 1 base from J, with 13 bases between. Germline assignment: CDR1 SEHNR and CDR2 FQNEAQ (reference sequence). The CDR3 here is CASSLGGQGYNYGYTF. CDR3 DNA: TGTGCCAGCAGCTTAGGGGGCCAGGGTTATAACTATGGCTACACCTTC.

This clonotype has only a few counts. This sequence joins TRBV6-6 and TRBJ2-2; perhaps TRBD2 as D (5 bases). V dropped 0 bases and J dropped 1 base, with 6 bases sitting between them. The CDR3 has 15 amino acids. CDR1 and CDR2 from the germline V gene are MNHNY and SVGAGI (reference sequence). CDR3 coding DNA: TGTGCCAGCAGTTACTCGGACTTGAACACCGGGGAGCTGTTTTTT. Residues: CASSYSDLNTGELFF.

The chain links TRBV7-8 to TRBJ2-5; D tentatively fits TRBD1 or TRBD2 (5 bases each). V gave up 5 bases and J gave up 6 bases, with 19 bases separating them. The length of the CDR3 is 15 residues. CDR1 and CDR2 from the germline V gene are SGHVS and FQNEAQ. CDR3 DNA sequence: TGTGCCAGCAGCACCCGGGACCGTCCGGAACAGACCCAGTACTTC. Its protein is CASSTRDRPEQTQYF.

The CDR3 here is CASSQVLFLAGGTTGELFF. DNA of the CDR3: TGCGCCAGCAGCCAAGTCCTCTTTTTAGCGGGGGGGACCACCGGGGAGCTGTTTTTT. The V and J genes are TRBV4-1 and TRBJ2-2; 11 bases line up with TRBD2. Trimming at V came to 1 base and at J to 4 bases, leaving 11 bases not matched to a gene. CDR1 and CDR2 (germline): MGHRA, YSYEKL. The CDR3 totals 19 residues.

V gene TRBV27 combines with J gene TRBJ1-1, with a tentative D call TRBD1 (6 bases). Trimming left V 5 bases short and J 11 bases short, with 15 bases between. Germline CDR1 reads MNHEY; CDR2 reads SMNVEV (reference sequence). CDR3 length: 12 residues. In nucleotides, the CDR3 is TGTGCCAGCAGTCACTACAGGGAAGGGGCTTTCTTT. Translated: CASSHYREGAFF.

About this clonotype: A clone one base away is much larger, so this may be a read error. V gene TRBV12-3 or TRBV12-4 combines with J gene TRBJ1-6; TRBD1 is a possible D gene (6 bases). Between the trimmed V and J ends, which lost 7 bases and 0 bases, there was a span of 16 bases. The CDR3 has 17 amino acids. The CDR3 DNA follows: TGTGCCAGCAACAGGGCGGAAGCCAGCTCCTATAATTCACCCCTCCACTTT. Its protein is CASNRAEASSYNSPLHF.

This clonotype was found a few times. The V and J genes are TRBV3-1 and TRBJ1-2, with D maybe TRBD1 (5 bases). Per the germline V gene, CDR1 is LGHDT and CDR2 is YNNKEL (reference sequence). The CDR3 spans 18 residues. V was trimmed by 0 bases and J by 1 base, leaving 18 bases between them. CDR3 region: CASSQEFNRTTYNYGYTF. DNA of the CDR3: TGTGCCAGCAGCCAAGAGTTTAACAGGACCACCTATAACTATGGCTACACCTTC.

V is TRBV2 and J is TRBJ2-5, with D perhaps being TRBD1 or TRBD2 (5 bases each). CDR1 is SNHLY, CDR2 FYNNEI, per germline. V lost 10 bases and J lost 3, with 18 bases in between. The CDR3 is made up of 14 amino acids. CDR3 region: CANRRVRGEETQYF. CDR3 sequence (DNA): TGTGCCAACAGGCGGGTGAGGGGTGAAGAGACCCAGTACTTC.

This clonotype has a handful of counts. This chain joins TRBV7-2 and TRBJ1-6, with 7 bases that match TRBD1. The CDR3 spans 16 residues. With V trimmed by 3 bases and J by 7 bases, 9 bases remained unmatched. CDR1 and CDR2 (germline): SGHTA, FQGNSA. The CDR3 nucleotides read TGTGCCAGCAGCTTGACCATACCGGGACAGAATTCACCCCTCCACTTT. Encoded protein: CASSLTIPGQNSPLHF.

Many counts were recorded for this clonotype. The gene calls are TRBV7-2 and TRBJ2-2, with D unresolved. The CDR3 loop spans 14 amino acids. Trimming took 2 bases from V and 1 from J, leaving 5 bases between them. Germline CDR1 SGHTA, CDR2 FQGNSA. The CDR3 coding sequence is TGTGCCAGCAGCTTATCCGAGAACACCGGGGAGCTGTTTTTT. It is translated as CASSLSENTGELFF.

The chain is built from TRBV7-9 and TRBJ2-4; D call uncertain. Trimming pared 3 bases from V and 0 bases from J, leaving 6 bases between. The CDR3 loop spans 14 amino acids. Germline CDR1 is SEHNR and CDR2 is FQNEAQ (reference sequence). CDR3 sequence (DNA): TGTGCCAGCAGCTTTCGATTAGCCAAAAACATTCAGTACTTC. Translating it yields CASSFRLAKNIQYF.

This clonotype was seen ten or more times. The J gene is TRBJ2-2, the V gene TRBV6-5; D gene ambiguous. The germline V gene encodes CDR1 MNHEY and CDR2 SVGAGI. V was cut by 1 base and J by 7 bases, with 4 bases left in between. The CDR3 is made up of 12 amino acids. CDR3 bases: TGTGCCAGCAGTTACTGGCTCGGGGAGCTGTTTTTT. Amino acid sequence: CASSYWLGELFF.